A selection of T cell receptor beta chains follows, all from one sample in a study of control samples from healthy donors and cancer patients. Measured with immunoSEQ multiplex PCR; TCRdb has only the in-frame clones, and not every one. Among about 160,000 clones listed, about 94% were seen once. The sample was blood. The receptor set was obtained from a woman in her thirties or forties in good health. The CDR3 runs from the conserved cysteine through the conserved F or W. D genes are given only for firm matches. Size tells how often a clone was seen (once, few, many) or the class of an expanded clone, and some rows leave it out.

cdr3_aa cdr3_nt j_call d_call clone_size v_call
CASRYTGGQDTQYF TGCGCCAGCAGATATACAGGGGGGCAAGATACGCAGTATTTT TRBJ2-3 TRBD1 . TRBV5-1
CASSYFSGQSYEQYF TGTGCCAGCAGTTACTTTTCGGGACAGAGCTACGAGCAGTACTTC TRBJ2-7 TRBD1 . TRBV6-6
CASSLGQGADEQFF TGCGCCAGCAGCTTGGGCCAGGGGGCTGATGAGCAGTTCTTC TRBJ2-1 TRBD1 . TRBV5-1
CASSEPPPGYEQFF TGTGCCAGCAGTGAACCCCCCCCAGGGTATGAGCAGTTCTTC TRBJ2-1 . . TRBV25-1
CASSLLASTDTQYF TGTGCCAGCAGTTTACTAGCGAGCACAGATACGCAGTATTTT TRBJ2-3 TRBD2 . TRBV6-4
CASSPRTSGRAGYNEQFF TGTGCCAGCAGCCCAAGGACTAGCGGGAGGGCGGGATACAATGAGCAGTTCTTC TRBJ2-1 TRBD2 . TRBV7-6
CASSPQAGEETQYF TGTGCCAGCAGCCCCCAAGCGGGAGAAGAGACCCAGTACTTC TRBJ2-5 TRBD2 . TRBV11-3
CATSREGALSTDTQYF TGTGCCACCAGTCGAGAGGGGGCGTTAAGCACAGATACGCAGTATTTT TRBJ2-3 TRBD1 . TRBV15
CASSKWTGPSGNTIYF TGTGCCAGCAGCAAATGGACAGGGCCCTCTGGAAACACCATATATTTT TRBJ1-3 TRBD1 . TRBV5-8
CASSATGVTGNTIYF TGTGCCAGCAGCGCCACAGGGGTTACTGGAAACACCATATATTTT TRBJ1-3 TRBD1 . TRBV2
CASSPFDLNTGELFF TGTGCCAGCAGCCCCTTCGATCTGAACACCGGGGAGCTGTTTTTT TRBJ2-2 . . TRBV11-1
CASSVVQGGQETQYF TGTGCCAGCAGCGTAGTACAGGGGGGCCAAGAGACCCAGTACTTC TRBJ2-5 TRBD1 few TRBV9
CATSRALETQYF TGTGCCACCAGCAGAGCCTTAGAGACCCAGTACTTC TRBJ2-5 . . TRBV15
CASSYGGVGTQYF TGTGCCAGCAGTTACGGCGGGGTGGGGACCCAGTACTTC TRBJ2-5 . . TRBV6-5
CASSKNTEAFF TGTGCCAGCAGCAAGAACACTGAAGCTTTCTTT TRBJ1-1 . . TRBV7-9
CAWSVGYGYTF TGTGCCTGGAGTGTGGGGTATGGCTACACCTTC TRBJ1-2 . . TRBV30
CASSLRTAMNTEAFF TGTGCCAGCAGCTTGAGGACAGCTATGAACACTGAAGCTTTCTTT TRBJ1-1 . once TRBV5-6
CASSIGGQGINEQFF TGTGCCAGTAGTATTGGGGGACAGGGGATCAATGAGCAGTTCTTC TRBJ2-1 TRBD1 . TRBV19
CASSQVTGEGYTF TGCGCCAGCAGCCAGGTGACAGGCGAGGGCTACACCTTC TRBJ1-2 . . TRBV4-3
CSVDRTDRNTEAFF TGCAGCGTCGACCGCACAGACAGAAACACTGAAGCTTTCTTT TRBJ1-1 . . TRBV29-1
CASSLSSRTTTKETQYF TGTGCCAGCAGTTTGTCTAGTCGGACTACAACGAAAGAGACCCAGTACTTC TRBJ2-5 . . TRBV27
CASSLVQGEQYF TGTGCCAGCAGCTTAGTACAGGGCGAGCAGTACTTC TRBJ2-7 . . TRBV7-2
CASSPSQGGREKLFF TGTGCCAGTAGCCCCTCCCAGGGGGGTAGGGAAAAACTGTTTTTT TRBJ1-4 TRBD1 . TRBV19
CASSLPGTANTEAFF TGTGCCAGCAGCTTGCCCGGGACGGCGAACACTGAAGCTTTCTTT TRBJ1-1 . . TRBV5-6
CASSPRHRGLPNTGELFF TGCGCCAGCAGCCCCCGTCACAGGGGGCTTCCGAACACCGGGGAGCTGTTTTTT TRBJ2-2 TRBD1 . TRBV4-1
CASSTTYRTTNEKLFF TGCGCCAGCAGCACCACCTACAGAACAACTAATGAAAAACTGTTTTTT TRBJ1-4 . . TRBV4-3
CASSLGGRAIGSDYGYTF TGCGCCAGCAGCTTGGGGGGCAGGGCCATTGGCTCGGACTATGGCTACACCTTC TRBJ1-2 . . TRBV5-1
CSVVGGTSSTDTQYF TGCAGCGTTGTAGGCGGAACTTCTAGCACAGATACGCAGTATTTT TRBJ2-3 . . TRBV29-1
CASGLVVVGQNQTQYF TGTGCTAGTGGTTTGGTAGTCGTGGGGCAGAATCAGACCCAGTACTTC TRBJ2-5 . . TRBV12-5
CATSGTGTGGETQYF TGTGCCACCAGTGGGACCGGGACAGGGGGGGAGACCCAGTACTTC TRBJ2-5 TRBD1 . TRBV24-1
CASSQGRQGNEKLFF TGCGCCAGCAGCCAAGGTCGGCAGGGGAATGAAAAACTGTTTTTT TRBJ1-4 . . TRBV4-3
CASSLDGRGTIYF TGTGCCAGCAGCTTAGACGGACGAGGCACCATATATTTT TRBJ1-3 . . TRBV7-9
CASSPLAELNTEAFF TGTGCCAGCAGTCCCCTCGCGGAATTGAACACTGAAGCTTTCTTT TRBJ1-1 . . TRBV28
CASSKGVWTGLMDEQFF TGTGCCAGTAGTAAAGGAGTCTGGACAGGGCTAATGGATGAGCAGTTCTTC TRBJ2-1 TRBD1 . TRBV19
CASSGRQGDYYGYTF TGTGCCAGCAGTGGAAGACAGGGGGACTACTATGGCTACACCTTC TRBJ1-2 TRBD1 . TRBV25-1
CASSQGQGGGYGYTF TGTGCCAGCAGCCAGGGACAGGGGGGTGGCTATGGCTACACCTTC TRBJ1-2 TRBD1 once TRBV3-1/TRBV3-2
CASSLETTAGTEAFF TGCGCCAGCAGCTTGGAGACGACGGCAGGCACTGAAGCTTTCTTT TRBJ1-1 . . TRBV5-1
CSVRDRGEKLFF TGCAGCGTGAGGGACAGGGGAGAAAAACTGTTTTTT TRBJ1-4 TRBD1 once TRBV29-1
CASTFKGSPANYGYTF TGTGCCAGTACCTTCAAAGGGTCTCCCGCTAACTATGGCTACACCTTC TRBJ1-2 . . TRBV19
CASSEAGRAGSPLHF TGTGCCAGCAGTGAAGCCGGACGGGCAGGATCACCCCTCCACTTT TRBJ1-6 . . TRBV6-1
CASSQSFATNEKLFF TGCGCCAGCAGCCAATCATTTGCAACTAATGAAAAACTGTTTTTT TRBJ1-4 . . TRBV4-3
CAISGGRGEWIEQYF TGTGCCATCAGTGGGGGGCGGGGCGAATGGATCGAGCAGTACTTC TRBJ2-7 . . TRBV10-3
CASSVGDRGSYNEQFF TGTGCCAGCAGCGTAGGGGACAGGGGGTCCTACAATGAGCAGTTCTTC TRBJ2-1 TRBD1 . TRBV9
CASSRGTGSSYNSPLHF TGTGCCAGCAGTCGGGGGACAGGGAGCTCCTATAATTCACCCCTCCACTTT TRBJ1-6 TRBD1 . TRBV5-6
CASSRPGQPQHF TGTGCCAGTAGCCGTCCGGGTCAGCCCCAGCATTTT TRBJ1-5 . . TRBV19
CASSRGENNSPLHF TGCGCCAGCAGCCGCGGGGAAAATAATTCACCCCTCCACTTT TRBJ1-6 . once TRBV5-1